This T cell receptor beta chain was observed in a study of blood T cell repertoires in COVID-19. Per the germline V gene, CDR1 is SGHRS and CDR2 is YFSETQ. Trimming at V came to 4 bases and at J to 4 bases, leaving 6 bases not matched to a gene. The CDR3 runs 15 residues. Authors' methods: Cell counts per sample came from amplifying reference gene primers. Data came from immunoSEQ multiplex PCR; TCRdb stores just in-frame clones and leaves some out. Clone size and V and J calls were adopted from that table, with D and trimming inferred from the DNA. Of tens of thousands of clones listed, under 95% are singletons.

The sample taken for sequencing was peripheral blood. The receptor was isolated from a human donor in a cohort sampled during active COVID-19. This chain connects TRBV5-1 to TRBJ2-3; 10 positions match TRBD1. The CDR3 protein is CASSPGQGGPDTQYF. The DNA for the CDR3 is TGCGCCAGCAGCCCCGGACAGGGGGGACCAGATACGCAGTATTTT.